Below, 13 T cell receptor beta chains from the same sample are listed, as sequenced in a study of blood T cell repertoires in COVID-19 (dated by TCRdb to 2020 to 2021). Library prep was done by the immunoSEQ multiplex PCR assay. In its TCRdb copy, this immuneACCESS table keeps in-frame sequences only and misses some clones. Where compared with another copy, unresolved V genes explain less than half of these, and the others have no known cause. Counted in this sample were over 200,000 clones; around 88% of them appeared once. The ten most abundant clones make up roughly 1.5% of the sample. Sequences were obtained from peripheral blood. The receptors stem from a man between 18 and 29 years old with active or convalescent COVID-19.

The chain uses TRBV11-2 and TRBJ2-7, with 11 positions matching TRBD2. Germline loops: CDR1 SGHAT, CDR2 FQNNGV. V lost 3 bases to trimming and J lost 0 bases; unmatched junction nucleotides: 1. This CDR3 comprises 15 residues. CDR3 bases: TGTGCCAGCAGCTTGGGACTAGCGGCCTCCTACGAGCAGTACTTC. Protein: CASSLGLAASYEQYF. Full variable domain (rest looked up from reference TRBV11-2 and TRBJ2-7): EAGVAQSPRYKIIEKRQSVAFWCNPISGHATLYWYQQILGQGPKLLIQFQNNGVVDDSQLPKDRFSAERLKGVDSTLKIQPAKLEDSAVYLCASSLGLAASYEQYFGPGTRLTVT.

The chain joins TRBV3-1 (or the pseudogene TRBV3-2) to TRBJ1-2; maybe TRBD1 (5 bases). Per germline, CDR1 LGHDT and CDR2 YNNKEL (reference sequence). CDR3 length: 14 residues. V lost 1 base and J lost 4, with 10 bases in between. CDR3 sequence: CASSQVRGGYGYTF. The CDR3 nucleotides read TGTGCCAGCAGCCAAGTCCGGGGGGGCTATGGCTACACCTTC.

On this clone itself: The germline gene is not matched at one end of the junction; a read error may be the cause. DNA for the CDR3: TGTGCCAGCAGTCTAGCCTTGGCCACTGAAGCTTTCTTT. Translated, it gives CASSLALATEAFF. The V and J genes are TRBV12-3 or TRBV12-4 and TRBJ1-1; D is undetermined. CDR3 length: 13 amino acids.

The chain employs TRBV25-1 and TRBJ1-3, with a possible D match to TRBD1 (6 bases). V lost 6 bases and J 6 bases, leaving 15 bases between the germline ends. The CDR3 is 14 residues long. CDR1 is MGHDK and CDR2 is SYGVNS in the germline V gene. The CDR3 loop is CASREAGTSNTIYF. The DNA of the CDR3 is TGTGCCAGCAGGGAGGCCGGGACATCAAACACCATATATTTT.

This chain connects TRBV7-9 to TRBJ2-5; no clear D gene. Germline values: CDR1 SEHNR, CDR2 FQNEAQ (reference sequence). V was shortened by 3 bases and J by 4 bases, with 9 bases between the two germline ends. The CDR3 is 13 residues long. The CDR3 loop reads CASSLPNPETQYF. The CDR3 DNA reads TGTGCCAGCAGCTTGCCTAACCCAGAGACCCAGTACTTC.

This clone was recorded once. The chain recombines TRBV7-2 with TRBJ1-6; 9 nucleotides align to TRBD1. With 0 bases clipped from V and 9 bases from J, the junction kept 12 bases outside the gene matches. CDR1 and CDR2 from the germline V gene are SGHTA and FQGNSA. The CDR3 has 18 amino acids. CDR3: CASSLAGGFGTGLSPLHF. In DNA form, the CDR3 reads TGTGCCAGCAGCTTAGCGGGGGGATTCGGGACAGGGCTTTCACCCCTCCACTTT.

This sequence joins TRBV24-1 and TRBJ2-3, with TRBD2 as a possible D gene (7 bases). The V gene's germline CDR1 is KGHDR and CDR2 SFDVKD. This CDR3 is 13 amino acids long. Trimming took 4 bases from V and 9 from J, leaving 13 bases between them. Here the CDR3 reads CATSEWGGLTQYF. As DNA, the CDR3 is TGTGCCACCAGTGAATGGGGGGGGCTGACGCAGTATTTT.

This clone was seen once. The V call is TRBV4-2, the J call TRBJ2-4; TRBD2 matches 13 bases. Germline values: CDR1 LGHNA, CDR2 YNFKEQ. The CDR3 is 22 amino acids. With 2 bases clipped from V and 0 bases from J, the junction kept 16 bases outside the gene matches. The CDR3 coding sequence is TGTGCCAGCAGCCAACCGGGGGTGTTCGGGACTAGCGGGAACCGAGCCAAAAACATTCAGTACTTC. It yields the protein CASSQPGVFGTSGNRAKNIQYF.

J is TRBJ2-7 and V is TRBV21-1; TRBD2, the table's D call, was not compared with the DNA. TRBV21-1 is shown as a pseudogene. The CDR3 is made up of 15 amino acids. The CDR3 spells CATRSIAGVEYEQYF. The CDR3 DNA follows: TGTGCCACTCGGTCTATAGCGGGAGTTGAGTACGAGCAGTACTTC.

This rearrangement joins TRBV4-3 to TRBJ1-1; 7 bases are shared with TRBD1. Germline V gene data show CDR1 as LGHNA and CDR2 as YSLEER. Trimming cost V 1 base and J 7 bases; bases outside gene matches: 12. The CDR3 covers 16 residues. This CDR3 reads CASSQGKQGSLYEAFF. The CDR3 nucleotides read TGCGCCAGCAGCCAAGGCAAACAGGGGTCTCTTTATGAAGCTTTCTTT.

J is TRBJ2-2 and V is TRBV28; 8 bases map to TRBD1. This CDR3 is built from 16 residues. The V and J ends lost 3 bases and 7 bases, in that order; junction bases with no gene match: 10. Germline CDR1 and CDR2: MDHEN and SYDVKM. The CDR3 sequence is CASSLATGVAGGELFF. In DNA, the CDR3 is TGTGCCAGCAGTTTGGCGACAGGGGTTGCGGGCGGGGAGCTGTTTTTT.

CDR3 DNA sequence: TGTGCCAGCAGCCAAGTAGAAGGGGACTATGGCTACACCTTC. It codes for CASSQVEGDYGYTF. The rearrangement links TRBV4-2 to TRBJ1-2, with D possibly TRBD1 on 5 matching bases. Trimming took off 1 base at V and 3 bases at J, with 9 bases between the two ends. CDR3 size: 14 residues. From germline, CDR1 is LGHNA and CDR2 YNFKEQ.

The CDR3 region is CASSGEGNTQYF. DNA for the CDR3: TGTGCCAGCAGTGGGGAGGGGAATACGCAGTATTTT. This chain connects TRBV6-4 to TRBJ2-3, with 7 bases lining up with TRBD2. Germline loops: CDR1 MRHNA, CDR2 SNTAGT. J gave up 7 bases and V 4 bases, and 2 bases lay outside the gene matches. The length of the CDR3 is 12 residues.